This TCR beta chain was observed in a study of T cells in Graves' hyperthyroidism and ophthalmopathy. Study-level background: Peripheral blood was secured at the point of initial diagnosis, before any treatment.

The V segment lost 3 bases and the J segment 0 bases; nucleotides outside the gene matches: 6. The CDR3 totals 16 residues. From germline, CDR1 is SGHTA and CDR2 FQGTGA. Researchers took RNA transcripts and amplified the TCR beta CDR3 regions from them. The primer set for the first-round RT-PCR of the TCR CDR3 was HTBI. Each CDR3 protein gets one entry after TCRdb re-called the multiplex PCR reads with MiXCR. There are hundreds of thousands of distinct CDR3 sequences in the sample; 16% occur only once, and 15% to 20% lies in the top ten. Ten or more counts support this clonotype. Its specificity is unknown. General study findings and limits: A model of 13 V-J features distinguished ophthalmopathy from stable hyperthyroidism. Clonotypes that were expanded in thyroid above 0.001 mostly appeared in blood too.

Lactation, pregnancy, other autoimmune disease or uncontrolled infection led to exclusion of patients. The chain has TRBV7-3 and TRBJ2-7; TRBD1 matches 9 bases. This receptor was obtained from a woman between 18 and 29 years old with Graves' hyperthyroidism. Sequenced material: blood. The DNA of the CDR3 is TGTGCCAGCAGCTTCGGGGACAGGGTGAGCTCCTACGAGCAGTACTTC. Protein product: CASSFGDRVSSYEQYF.